This T cell receptor (beta chain) came from a study of immune cell composition in non-small cell lung cancer. On the study more broadly: Histologic subtype was mainly adenocarcinoma or squamous cell carcinoma. Notes on the study in general: Tumour-reactive clones were not shown to match dominant in vivo tumour clones. Tumour TCR-beta clonality showed no significant link to smoking pack-years.

Turning to this clone: Its target is unknown.

CDR3 length equals 13 residues. Germline-derived CDR1 and CDR2 are SGHTA and FQGTGA. V shed 1 base, J shed 8 bases, and the junction held 1 base outside the gene matches. Clones were sequenced by immunoSEQ multiplex PCR, and TCRdb holds only the in-frame ones, with some missing. This repertoire shows some 6,200 clones, around nine tenths found once; its top ten account for 6% to 6.5%. Normal lung was sampled as far from the tumour as possible, at least 3 cm. This sequence joins TRBV7-3 and TRBJ2-1; 8 bases fit TRBD2. Source material: non-adjacent lung tissue. This TCR was sampled from a human donor with non-small cell lung cancer. DNA of the CDR3: TGTGCCAGCAGCTTAAGGCGGGAGGATGAGCAGTTCTTC. Translating gives CASSLRREDEQFF.